The 12 T cell receptor beta chains given below trace back to one sample, sequenced in a study of blood T cell repertoires in COVID-19. Here immunoSEQ multiplex PCR was the method, and the copy in TCRdb shows in-frame clones only, minus some. The sample records approximately 210,000 clones, around 88% being singletons. What was sequenced was peripheral blood. The origin of the receptors is a woman between 45 and 60 years old with acute or convalescent COVID-19.

A single count supports this clone. The gene calls are TRBV5-8 and TRBJ1-2; 7 nucleotides line up with TRBD1. Germline CDR1 is SGHTS and CDR2 is YDEGEE. J lost 8 bases, V lost 6 bases, and 10 bases had no gene match. This CDR3 comprises 13 residues. The CDR3, as DNA: TGTGCCAGCACCCTGGGACAGTCGGAAGGCTACACCTTC. Protein sequence: CASTLGQSEGYTF. The variable domain in full, completed from reference TRBV5-8 and TRBJ1-2, reads EAGVTQSPTHLIKTRGQQATLRCSPISGHTSVYWYQQALGLGLQFLLWYDEGEERNRGNFPPRFSGRQFPNYSSELNVNALELEDSALYLCASTLGQSEGYTFGSGTRLTVV.

V gene TRBV11-3 combines with J gene TRBJ2-1; D remains ambiguous. V lost 5 bases, J lost 5 bases, and 4 bases lay in between. The CDR3 has 11 residues. Germline CDR1 and CDR2: SGHNT and YENEEA. The CDR3 region has the DNA TGTGCCAGCAGCGGAGACAATGAGCAGTTCTTC. It specifies CASSGDNEQFF.

The chain carries TRBV7-9 and TRBJ2-7; 8 bases align to TRBD2. The CDR3 covers 15 residues. Looked up from germline, CDR1 is SEHNR and CDR2 is FQNEAQ (reference sequence). Trimming at V came to 3 bases and at J to 1 base, leaving 5 bases not matched to a gene. The CDR3 region has the DNA TGTGCCAGCAGCTTTTCGGGGGGGCGTTCCTACGAGCAGTACTTC. This encodes CASSFSGGRSYEQYF.

In its sample, this clone was seen a few times. The gene calls are TRBV9 and TRBJ2-1; perhaps TRBD1 as D (6 bases). The length of the CDR3 is 14 residues. The V gene lost 4 bases and the J gene lost 6 bases, with 14 bases spanning the gap. From germline, CDR1 is SGDLS and CDR2 YYNGEE. CDR3 DNA sequence: TGTGCCAGCAGCACACAGGGATTTGGCAATGAGCAGTTCTTC. Its protein product is CASSTQGFGNEQFF.

The V call is TRBV27, the J call TRBJ1-2, with D possibly being TRBD1 (5 bases). This CDR3 is 15 amino acids long. The germline V and J ends were trimmed by 8 bases and 8 bases, with 24 bases remaining between them. The germline CDR1 and CDR2 sequences are MNHEY and SMNVEV (reference sequence). DNA for the CDR3: TGTGCCAGCGCCCGGGGCCGTTCGGGGGAGAGGGGCTACACCTTC. Protein product: CASARGRSGERGYTF.

This clone has ten or more counts. The rearrangement uses TRBV3-1 (or the pseudogene TRBV3-2) and TRBJ2-2, with 9 bases that match TRBD2. CDR3 length: 14 amino acids. Losses at the gene ends were 7 bases for V and 3 bases for J; bases not matched to a gene: 3. Germline V lookup: CDR1 LGHDT, CDR2 YNNKEL (reference sequence). This CDR3 reads CASKTSGYTGELFF. CDR3 nucleotides: TGTGCCAGCAAGACTAGCGGATACACCGGGGAGCTGTTTTTT.

This clone was found once. The chain uses TRBV27 and TRBJ2-4, with 10 bases that match TRBD1. This CDR3 is built from 19 residues. The junction had 9 bases not matched to a gene; V was cut back by 1 base and J by 0 bases. Germline-derived CDR1 and CDR2 are MNHEY and SMNVEV (reference sequence). The CDR3 DNA reads TGTGCCAGCAGTTTATTTGGCGGGACAGGGGCACTAGCCAAAAACATTCAGTACTTC. Amino acids: CASSLFGGTGALAKNIQYF.

The chain couples TRBV9 to TRBJ1-1; D is possibly TRBD1 (5 bases). The CDR3 is 15 residues long. Germline values: CDR1 SGDLS, CDR2 YYNGEE. Between the trimmed V and J ends, which lost 7 bases and 0 bases, there was a span of 16 bases. The CDR3, as DNA: TGTGCCAGCGGCCTGGGGCTCGCTATGAACACTGAAGCTTTCTTT. The encoded protein is CASGLGLAMNTEAFF.

This clone was seen once. CDR3 in DNA: TGTGCCAGCAGCTATCCCGCACCCAGGGGGTTCTATGGCTACACCTTC. The encoded protein is CASSYPAPRGFYGYTF. This sequence joins TRBV28 and TRBJ1-2, with 7 bases identical to TRBD1. The CDR3 runs 16 residues. Losses at the gene ends were 6 bases for V and 4 bases for J; bases not matched to a gene: 14. Germline-derived CDR1 and CDR2 are MDHEN and SYDVKM.

The CDR3 loop reads CASSHRGTEAFF. The CDR3 DNA reads as TGTGCCAGTAGTCACAGGGGGACTGAAGCTTTCTTT. V and J are TRBV19 and TRBJ1-1, with 8 bases aligning to TRBD1. The ends lost 5 bases at V and 5 bases at J; junction bases unmatched: 1. Per the germline V gene, CDR1 is LNHDA and CDR2 is SQIVND (reference sequence). This CDR3 is 12 amino acids long.

The genes are TRBV11-2 and TRBJ2-7, with 7 bases aligning to TRBD1. Germline CDR1 is SGHAT and CDR2 is FQNNGV. After removal of 2 bases from V and 4 bases from J, the junction contained 5 bases not matched to a gene. The CDR3 spans 14 residues. The CDR3 nucleotides read TGTGCCAGCAGCTTACCGACAGGGCTTTACGAGCAGTACTTC. It yields the protein CASSLPTGLYEQYF.

This clone came up a few times. The gene calls are TRBV4-2 and TRBJ1-5, with D maybe TRBD1 (6 bases). V lost 0 bases and J 8 bases, leaving 14 bases between the germline ends. The CDR3 spans 15 residues. Germline values: CDR1 LGHNA, CDR2 YNFKEQ. CDR3 bases: TGTGCCAGCAGCCAAGATGGTCAGGGGAATAAGCCCCAGCATTTT. As protein: CASSQDGQGNKPQHF.